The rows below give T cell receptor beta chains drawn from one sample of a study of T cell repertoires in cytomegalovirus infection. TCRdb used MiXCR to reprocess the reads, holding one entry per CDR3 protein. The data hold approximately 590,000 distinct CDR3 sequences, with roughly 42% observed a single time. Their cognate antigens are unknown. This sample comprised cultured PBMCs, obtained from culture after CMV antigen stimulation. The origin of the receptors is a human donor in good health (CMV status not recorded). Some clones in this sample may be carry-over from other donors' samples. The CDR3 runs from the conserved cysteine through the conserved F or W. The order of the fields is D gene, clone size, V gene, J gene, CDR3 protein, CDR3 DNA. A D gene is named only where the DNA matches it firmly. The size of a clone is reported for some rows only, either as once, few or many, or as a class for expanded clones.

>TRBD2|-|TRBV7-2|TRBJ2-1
CASSFASGSVYNEQFF
TGTGCCAGCAGCTTCGCTAGCGGGAGTGTCTACAATGAGCAGTTCTTC
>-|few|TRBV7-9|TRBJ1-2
CATSHSRGYTF
TGTGCCACGAGTCACAGTAGGGGCTACACCTTC
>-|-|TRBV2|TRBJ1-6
CASIRGTGTSPLHF
TGTGCCAGCATACGGGGCACCGGGACTTCACCCCTCCACTTT
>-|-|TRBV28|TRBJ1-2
CASSLLGTPRGGGYTF
TGTGCCAGCAGTTTACTCGGGACACCTCGAGGGGGTGGCTACACCTTT
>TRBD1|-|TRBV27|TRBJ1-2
CASSLGTGYGYGYTF
TGTGCCAGCAGTTTGGGGACAGGGTATGGCTATGGCTACACCTTC
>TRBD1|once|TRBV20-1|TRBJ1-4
CSAWTGTGEKLFF
TGCAGTGCATGGACAGGCACGGGAGAAAAACTGTTTTTT
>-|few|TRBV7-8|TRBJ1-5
CASSFLGGSNQPQHF
TGTGCCAGCAGCTTCTTGGGGGGAAGCAATCAGCCCCAGCATTTT
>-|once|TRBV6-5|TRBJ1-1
CASSRDPAGLEAFF
TGTGCCAGCAGCCGTGACCCGGCGGGTCTTGAAGCTTTCTTT
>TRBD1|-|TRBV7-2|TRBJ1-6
CASSLAGTGALPLHF
TGTGCCAGCAGCTTGGCCGGGACAGGGGCTTTGCCCCTCCACTTT
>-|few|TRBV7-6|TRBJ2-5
CASSNSRDPWAETQYF
TGTGCCAGCAGCAACTCACGCGACCCATGGGCCGAGACCCAGTACTTC
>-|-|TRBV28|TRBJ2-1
CATRRGSYNEQFF
TGTGCCACCCGACGCGGCTCCTACAATGAGCAGTTCTTC
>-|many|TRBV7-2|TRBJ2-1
CASRPRGIIYNEQFF
TGTGCCAGCAGGCCCAGGGGAATAATCTACAATGAGCAGTTCTTC
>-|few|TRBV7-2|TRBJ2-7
CASSFRGDGEQYF
TGTGCCAGCAGCTTTAGGGGGGATGGCGAGCAGTACTTC
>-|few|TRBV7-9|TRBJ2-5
CASSWGAYKKETQYF
TGTGCCAGCAGCTGGGGAGCCTACAAGAAAGAGACCCAGTACTTC
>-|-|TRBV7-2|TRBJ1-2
CASSLTGPYYGYTF
TGTGCCAGCAGCTTAACGGGCCCTTACTATGGCTACACCTTC
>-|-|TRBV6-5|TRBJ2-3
CASSYGVPHGTDTQYF
TGTGCCAGCAGTTATGGGGTACCCCATGGCACAGATACGCAGTATTTT
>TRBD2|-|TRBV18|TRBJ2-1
CASSNSGTYNEQFF
TGTGCCAGCTCAAACAGCGGGACCTACAATGAGCAGTTCTTC
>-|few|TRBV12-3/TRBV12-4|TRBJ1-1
CASSFFNTEAFF
TGTGCCAGCAGTTTCTTTAACACTGAAGCTTTCTTT
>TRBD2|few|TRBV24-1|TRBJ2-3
CATSDPTSGVPDTQYF
TGTGCCACCAGTGACCCGACTAGCGGGGTCCCAGATACGCAGTATTTT
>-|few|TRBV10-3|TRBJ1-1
CAITVRGMNTEAFF
TGTGCCATCACGGTACGAGGGATGAACACTGAAGCTTTCTTT
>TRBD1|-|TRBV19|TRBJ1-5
CASRRGLAGNQPQHF
TGTGCCAGTAGAAGGGGGCTGGCCGGCAATCAGCCCCAGCATTTT
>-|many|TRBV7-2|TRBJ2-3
CASSSGGSTDTQYF
TGTGCCAGCAGCTCGGGCGGTAGCACAGATACGCAGTATTTT
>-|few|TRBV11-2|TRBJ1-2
CASSRGGRQRGYTF
TGTGCCAGCAGCAGAGGTGGGCGTCAACGTGGCTACACCTTC
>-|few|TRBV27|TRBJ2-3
CASSRTPQVVEDTQYF
TGTGCCAGCAGTCGTACTCCGCAGGTGGTTGAAGATACGCAGTATTTT
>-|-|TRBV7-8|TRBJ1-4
CASSTWAVGGEKLFF
TGTGCCAGCAGCACCTGGGCGGTCGGTGGTGAAAAACTGTTTTTT
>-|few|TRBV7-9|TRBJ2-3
CASSFEGWADTQYF
TGTGCCAGCAGCTTTGAGGGCTGGGCAGATACGCAGTATTTT
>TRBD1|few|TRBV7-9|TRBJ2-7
CASGTGGHEQYF
TGTGCCAGTGGGACAGGGGGACACGAGCAGTACTTC
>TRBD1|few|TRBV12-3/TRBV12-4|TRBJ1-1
CASSHRGMNTEAFF
TGTGCCAGCAGCCACAGGGGAATGAACACTGAAGCTTTCTTT
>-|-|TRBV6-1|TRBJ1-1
CASKRGRDTEAFF
TGTGCCAGCAAACGGGGGCGAGACACTGAAGCTTTCTTT
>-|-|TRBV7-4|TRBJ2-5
CASSPALETQYF
TGTGCCAGCAGCCCCGCTCTAGAGACCCAGTACTTC
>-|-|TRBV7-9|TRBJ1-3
CASSRAVDRAVNTIYF
TGTGCCAGCAGCCGCGCAGTTGACAGAGCTGTAAACACCATATATTTT
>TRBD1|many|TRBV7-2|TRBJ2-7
CASSLAGTGVSYEQYF
TGTGCCAGCAGCTTAGCAGGGACAGGGGTCTCCTACGAGCAGTACTTC
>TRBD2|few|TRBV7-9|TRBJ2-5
CASSSPLAGGLVETQYF
TGTGCCAGCAGCTCCCCGCTGGCGGGGGGATTAGTGGAGACCCAGTACTTC